A few counts support the clone carrying this T cell receptor beta chain. Its target is not known. The sample comes from a study of identical twins. Study-level results: Compared with unrelated sharing, twin-shared out-of-frame alpha sequences had more low-probability sequences.

CDR1 is LNHNV and CDR2 is YYDKDF in the germline V gene (reference sequence). The CDR3 totals 15 residues. Trimming cost V 7 bases and J 6 bases, with 20 bases left between them. TCRdb re-called the 5' RACE reads through MiXCR, storing one row per CDR3 protein. Among about 690,000 distinct CDR3 sequences listed, about 20% were seen once. This sample was shared with a second study, whose subject was T cells expressing NK-cell markers.

The genes are TRBV15 and TRBJ2-3; D unclear. The source is a woman between 18 and 29 years old in good health. The sequenced material came from PBMCs. Here the CDR3 DNA reads TGTGCCACCACCACAAGGGATGGAGCAATGGATACGCAGTATTTT. Protein sequence: CATTTRDGAMDTQYF. The full variable domain, in which reference TRBV15 and TRBJ2-3 provide the parts outside the CDR3, is DAMVIQNPRYQVTQFGKPVTLSCSQTLNHNVMYWYQQKSSQAPKLLFHYYDKDFNNEADTPDNFQSRRPNTSFCFLDIRSPGLGDTAMYLCATTTRDGAMDTQYFGPGTRLTVL.